The T cell receptor beta chain described here comes from a study of cytomegalovirus exposure and HLA in healthy donors (dated by TCRdb to between 2016 and 2019). Regarding the research as a whole: An earlier analysis of approximately 640 of the donors reported about 290 Gb of sequence data and around 110 million unique TCR beta sequences from roughly 200 million T cells. An early release that covered about 600 HLA-typed donors contained around 330 gigabases of sequencing data and about 84 million unique TCR sequences. Of the 398 genotyped donors, about 84% fell in the genetic ancestry cluster associated with self-reported Caucasian donors. The aim of the study was to test whether cataloging public T cell receptors could identify signatures of past pathogen exposure. Using immunosequencing, the study profiled T cell repertoires from roughly 650 subjects and related those repertoires to cytomegalovirus serostatus. Along with the roughly 700-subject first cohort, a separate validation cohort of around 110 different subjects was used. High-throughput TCR immunosequencing, statistical association of individual TCRs with disease status, and machine learning were combined to predict cytomegalovirus infection status. To study patterns of TCR occurrence, a later analysis re-analyzed previously published TCR beta repertoires from under 750 donors and added high-resolution HLA genotyping. The later analysis used no new phenotypic data to find candidate immune exposures, relying instead on TCR beta sequences and their occurrence across donors. An earlier analysis of 587 of the donors applied high-throughput TCR beta sequencing to assess whether each TCR beta V gene segment acted as functional or pseudogenic. Alongside the repertoire data, information on donor age, sex, ethnicity and CMV serostatus was compiled. In a later genetic analysis, genome-wide SNP genotypes for about 55% of the roughly 700 donors were used, and that subset was treated as a discovery cohort. All discovery cohort repertoires had been generated on a single sequencing platform. Class I and class II HLA loci were covered by the typing at four-digit resolution. The number of donors typed differed by locus, with roughly 620-630 for A, B, C, DRB1 and DQB1, roughly 550 for DQA1, over 600 for DPA1, and 400 to 490 for DPB1. Because of strong linkage in the cohort, a handful of DR-DQ haplotypes were treated as single units for association and clustering. Among about 400 genotyped donors of the cohort, an average of approximately 240,000 unique TCR beta nucleotide sequences was sequenced per donor, of which roughly 18% were non-productive. What the research found in general, with its limitations: Most TCR sequences were observed very rarely across donors, whereas some public TCRs were present in many individuals. Most CMV-associated TCR beta chains appeared to be HLA-restricted in a later analysis, and the HLA associations seemed to be driven largely by CMV exposure. A cluster of highly shared sequence variants was judged likely to represent a technical artifact of the sequencing pipeline. HLA typing was unavailable for some donors at each locus, so association tests used only the typed subset. In a later genetic analysis, fewer N-insertions in productive TCRs were reported among donors in an Asian-associated ancestry cluster than the roughly 670-donor mean. When HLA alleles, especially DR and DQ, strongly co-occurred, TCR associations were difficult to assign to individual alleles. The cohort was sequenced for TCR beta chains only, and without alpha or paired-chain data the features that could be detected were limited. A later analysis found that HLA-associated TCR beta chains were more clonally expanded and had lower generation probabilities than equally common non-associated chains. Because counts were too low, under 20 rarely observed V segments, including chromosome 9 orphons, were left out of the earlier analysis of some 640 of the donors. The authors suggested that the approach could potentially be generalized to other disease states and immunological phenotypes. Linkage disequilibrium might explain the correlated functional status among segregating V segments, but an unknown experimental factor could not be excluded. At a false discovery rate of 0.05, a later analysis linked some 18,000 TCR beta sequences to specific HLA alleles. The only immune exposure information available for the cohort was CMV serostatus. In an earlier analysis of more than 500 of the donors, most TCR beta V segments appeared in productive rearrangements about 90% or about 30% of the time, broadly matching IMGT annotations. A few of the identified cytomegalovirus-associated TCR beta chains were confirmed in vitro to be specific for cytomegalovirus antigens. Presence/absence analyses assumed roughly uniform sequencing depth across donors, an assumption that may not hold. An association between a missense DCLRE1C variant and V-gene and J-gene trimming of TCR beta chains was found in a later genetic analysis and replicated in an independent cohort. A later analysis reported that several top co-occurrence clusters appeared linked to parvovirus B19, influenza, CMV and Epstein-Barr virus. In a later analysis, the rate of TCR association differed among HLA loci, with DRB1 alleles having the most associated TCRs and HLA-C alleles having the fewest. A total of about 150 TCR beta chains were listed by the study as associated with cytomegalovirus. The classifier was reported to diagnose cytomegalovirus status with high specificity and sensitivity in both the original and validation cohorts. A further reported finding was that TCR beta sequences accurately predicted the HLA-A and HLA-B alleles for most subjects in the first cohort. The 87-base-pair reads could not distinguish some IMGT-functional V segments, including TRBV6-2 and TRBV6-3, so those segments were excluded.

The cohort was made up of about 610 healthy bone marrow donors. At the time of sampling, all cohort members were nominally healthy, though unrecorded immune exposures were likely present. The donor was CMV seropositive and was included in the group of almost 300 seropositive cohort members. A peripheral blood sample was provided by each donor, and peripheral blood mononuclear cells were used for TCR beta sequencing. Genomic DNA extraction from the blood cell samples was performed with the Qiagen DNeasy Blood Extraction Kit. To prepare the library, the immunoSEQ multiplex PCR assay was applied. A mixture of 60 forward primers for TCR Vbeta segments and 13 reverse primers for TCR Jbeta segments was used in the multiplex PCR. Amplification of the CDR3 region of rearranged TCR beta genes was performed with a multiplex PCR assay on genomic DNA. The Illumina HiSeq System was used to sequence the amplified TCR beta libraries as 87-base-pair reads. Under the source paper's analysis protocol: In a later analysis, about 80 million unique TCR beta chains were counted across the roughly 700 repertoires, and approximately 11 million of these chains were shared by at least two donors. To remove PCR and sequencing errors, raw reads were error-corrected and collapsed into unique sequences using a nearest-neighbor algorithm that merged closely related sequences. CDR3 sequences were aligned to IMGT reference sequences to assign V, D and J gene segments. Each retained sequence needed at least a six-nucleotide match to both a V gene segment and a J gene segment. Rearrangements were called productive when the CDR3 lacked stop codons and stayed in frame with V and J; all others were non-productive. CDR3 was defined according to IMGT convention as the region running from the second conserved V-encoded cysteine to the conserved J-encoded phenylalanine. In an earlier analysis of more than 550 of the donors, sequences lacking an unambiguous match to a single V gene segment were excluded. In an earlier analysis of 587 of the donors, V segments were called functional above 56.7% productive rearrangements and were called segregating when the between-donor standard deviation exceeded 5%. A statistical classification framework was built to diagnose cytomegalovirus status from the catalog of TCR beta chain sequences. In a later analysis, TCR nucleotide sequences were compared against IMGT/GENE-DB human TR gene sequences so that V and J genes could be assigned. In a later analysis, CDR3 sequences and most-parsimonious VDJ recombination scenarios were assigned using the TCRdist pipeline. In a later analysis, each TCR beta chain was defined by its CDR3 amino acid sequence together with its V-gene family, and reads lacking a unique V-gene family were excluded. A later analysis removed 592 highly shared, low-generation-probability nucleotide sequences to deal with suspected cross-contamination and a sequencing artifact. A later analysis calculated a clonal expansion index for each public chain from normalized within-repertoire ranks of inferred template counts. In a later analysis, generation probabilities were computed using a VDJ recombination model fitted to out-of-frame rearrangements, and the results were checked against IGoR. A later analysis scored TCR-TCR, TCR-HLA and TCR-CMV co-occurrence with hypergeometric tests, applying a repertoire-size bias correction to TCR pairs. To estimate false discovery rates, a later analysis permuted the HLA or CMV assignments 20 times. In a later analysis, co-occurring TCRs were grouped with DBSCAN, and TCRdist sequence similarity was added when clustering was performed within HLA-allele-positive subsets. Co-occurrence clustering excluded repertoires with fewer than 30,000 or more than 120,000 public chains, plus five with anomalous nucleotide sharing. TCRdb holds this immuneACCESS table with in-frame rearrangements only. Some clones are missing; in checked studies, unresolved V genes explain under half, and the rest has no known cause. That table gives V, J and clone size, and the DNA gave D and trimming. Here the sample has about 190,000 clones; roughly 77% occur a single time. In total, the top ten clones hold 3.4% of the sample.

On this clone itself: Its target antigen remains unknown. No much larger clonotype is one base removed from it; base qualities were not supplied.

The junction shows trimming of 0 bases on V and 8 bases on J, plus 14 bases between the germline ends. The CDR3 has 15 amino acids, counting the end cysteine and phenylalanine. The kept DNA is CDR3 alone, 45 bases in frame from the first base. CDR1 and CDR2 are drawn from the germline V gene: SGHRS, YFSETQ. The sample was PBMCs. The chain uses TRBV5-1 and TRBJ1-4; no confident D gene assignment can be made. This clonotype originated in a man aged 35-49 years in good health and CMV-seropositive. The CDR3 here reads CASSLAGSDVEKLFF. The nucleotide sequence is TGCGCCAGCAGCTTGGCGGGGTCCGATGTCGAAAAACTGTTTTTT.